This T cell receptor (beta chain) was retrieved from a study of cytomegalovirus exposure and HLA in healthy donors. Study-wide background: Tens of millions of unique TCRs from HLA-typed donors were held in an early data release. Findings of the study overall: Presence/absence analyses took donor sequencing depth as roughly uniform. Later analysis found that TCR beta chains associated with HLA were more clonally expanded than other, equally common chains.

Comments on this clone: As yet, its antigen is unknown.

13 Jbeta primers and 60 Vbeta primers were used for the PCR. Sequencing was performed with immunoSEQ multiplex PCR; in TCRdb, only in-frame clones are kept and a portion is missing. Its table records roughly 64,000 clones. V dropped 2 bases and J dropped 12 bases, with 11 bases sitting between them. Looked up from germline, CDR1 is KGHSH and CDR2 is LQKENI. The CDR3 sequence is 12 residues long. Donors had nominal health at sampling but likely had unrecorded immune exposures. This receptor was taken from a woman younger than 30 in good health and CMV-seronegative. The rearrangement links TRBV18 to TRBJ2-1, with a weak D call TRBD2 (6 bases). Material: PBMCs. The CDR3 sequence: CASSPIRERQFF. CDR3 nucleotides: TGTGCCAGCTCACCAATCCGGGAGAGGCAGTTCTTC.